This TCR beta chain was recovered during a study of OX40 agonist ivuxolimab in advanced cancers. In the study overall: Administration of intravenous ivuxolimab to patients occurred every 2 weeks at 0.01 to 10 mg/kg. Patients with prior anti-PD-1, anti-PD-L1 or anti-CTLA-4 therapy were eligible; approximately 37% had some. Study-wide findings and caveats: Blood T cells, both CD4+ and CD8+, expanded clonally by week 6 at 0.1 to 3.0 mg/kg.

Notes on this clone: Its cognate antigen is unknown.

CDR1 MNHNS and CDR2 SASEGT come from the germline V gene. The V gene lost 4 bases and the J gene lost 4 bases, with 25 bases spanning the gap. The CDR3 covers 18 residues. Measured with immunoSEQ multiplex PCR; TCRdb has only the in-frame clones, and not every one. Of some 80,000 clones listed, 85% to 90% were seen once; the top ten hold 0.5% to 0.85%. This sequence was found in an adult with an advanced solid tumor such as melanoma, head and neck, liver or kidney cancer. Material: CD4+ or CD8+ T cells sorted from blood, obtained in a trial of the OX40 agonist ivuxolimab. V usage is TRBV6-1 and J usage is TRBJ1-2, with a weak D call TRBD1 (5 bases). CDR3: CASSGRGQGGKESYGYTF. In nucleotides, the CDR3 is TGTGCCAGCAGTGGCCGAGGGCAGGGAGGAAAGGAAAGCTATGGCTACACCTTC.